This T cell receptor beta chain was observed in a study of patients and donors after allogeneic stem cell transplantation. TCRdb called the RT-PCR reads again in MiXCR, with one record for every CDR3 protein. Among roughly 200,000 distinct CDR3 sequences listed, around 41% were seen once. Input material: blood, either unsorted or a sorted T cell fraction (not recorded which). The TCR originated in a human donor who was either an allogeneic HSCT recipient or a stem cell or donor lymphocyte infusion donor (not recorded which). It is not recorded whose cells these are; they may come from a transplant donor.

This CDR3 is CASSLGSSETQYF. The CDR3 DNA follows: TGTGCCAGCAGCTTGGGGTCGTCAGAGACCCAGTACTTC. V is TRBV5-5 and J is TRBJ2-5; D is undetermined. This CDR3 is 13 amino acids long. V dropped 0 bases and J dropped 4 bases, with 7 bases sitting between them. Germline V gene data show CDR1 as SGHKS and CDR2 as YYEKEE (reference sequence).